The subject of this entry is one T cell receptor beta chain. Original processing notes: Estimation of nucleated cell counts was performed using reference gene primer amplification. Only in-frame clones appear in the TCRdb table, and some are missing; sequencing was by immunoSEQ multiplex PCR. The DNA was the basis for D and trimming; V, J and clone size are from that table. The table shows almost 200,000 clones, with roughly 90% occurring only once. Ages ranged from about 18 to 89 years, with residence in approximately 25 US areas. Donors in Cohort 3 counted as recovered after two negative PCRs, clearance, or symptom resolution. This specimen comes from a study of blood T cell repertoires in COVID-19. Study-wide context: The cDNA or gDNA used as material had been derived from T cells, B-cell-depleted T cells, or PBMCs.

Source material: PBMCs or T cells enriched from blood (not recorded which). The TCR sequence derives from a young woman who had recovered from COVID-19.

CDR3 loop: CASSSPHDIQYF. In nucleotides, the CDR3 is TGTGCCAGCAGCTCCCCCCATGACATTCAGTACTTC. The V call is TRBV11-2, the J call TRBJ2-4; no reliable D call. Germline CDR1 reads SGHAT; CDR2 reads FQNNGV. Trimming cost V 4 bases and J 8 bases, with 9 bases left between them. The CDR3 has 12 amino acids.